The TCR beta chain described here comes from a study of blood T cells in healthy people across ages. PCR was performed a second time for 7 to 11 cycles using a sample-barcoded 5' primer and a J-beta primer mix. In TCRdb, the 5' RACE reads were re-called with MiXCR into one record per CDR3 protein. Of about 680,000 distinct CDR3 sequences listed, about 52% were seen once; the top ten hold roughly 31%. This clonotype was seen more than once but under ten times. The CDR3 runs to 13 residues. The junction had 6 bases not matched to a gene; V was cut back by 7 bases and J by 3 bases. Germline CDR1 and CDR2: SGHRS and YFSETQ.

The V and J genes are TRBV5-1 and TRBJ1-1; 7 bases match TRBD1. The material sequenced was blood. The source is a woman in her sixties or seventies in good health. The CDR3 nucleotides read TGCGCCAGCCGATGGACAGGAGACACTGAAGCTTTCTTT. It yields the protein CASRWTGDTEAFF.